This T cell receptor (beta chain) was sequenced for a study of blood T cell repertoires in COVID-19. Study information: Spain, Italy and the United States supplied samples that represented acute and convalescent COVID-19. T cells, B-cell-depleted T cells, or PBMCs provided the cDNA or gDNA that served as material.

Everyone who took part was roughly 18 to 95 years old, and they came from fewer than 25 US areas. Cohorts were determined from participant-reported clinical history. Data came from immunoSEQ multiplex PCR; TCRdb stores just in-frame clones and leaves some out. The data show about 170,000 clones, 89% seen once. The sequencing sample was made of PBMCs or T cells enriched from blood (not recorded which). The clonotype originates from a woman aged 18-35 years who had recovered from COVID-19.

For the CDR3, the DNA is TGTGCCAGCAGCCCAGCCTGGACACATTTCTCCTACGAGCAGTACTTC. Protein sequence: CASSPAWTHFSYEQYF. The V and J genes are TRBV9 and TRBJ2-7; a possible D gene is TRBD1 (5 bases). Germline loops: CDR1 SGDLS, CDR2 YYNGEE. The CDR3 contains 16 residues. Trimming took 4 bases from V and 0 from J, leaving 17 bases between them.